The rows below give T cell receptor beta chains drawn from one sample of a study of blood T cells in healthy people across ages. TCRdb reprocessed the 5' RACE reads via MiXCR and lists one record per CDR3 protein. The data hold under 750,000 distinct CDR3 sequences, with roughly 48% observed a single time. What was sequenced was blood. These receptors originate from a man older than 75 in good health. The CDR3 runs from the conserved cysteine through the conserved F or W. D genes are given only for firm matches. Some rows have no size entry. The others give once, few or many, or a class for an expanded clone.

j_call	d_call	clone_size	v_call	cdr3_aa	cdr3_nt
TRBJ1-5	NA	NA	TRBV3-1	CASSPSPNQPQHF	TGTGCCAGCAGCCCGAGCCCCAATCAGCCCCAGCATTTT
TRBJ2-3	TRBD2	once	TRBV3-1	CASSQRGAGGRDTQYF	TGTGCCAGCAGCCAAAGGGGGGCGGGGGGCCGGGATACGCAGTATTTT
TRBJ1-4	NA	few	TRBV4-1	CASSQDLWGGSGEKLFF	TGCGCCAGCAGCCAAGATTTGTGGGGGGGATCGGGTGAAAAACTGTTTTTT
TRBJ2-7	NA	NA	TRBV4-3	CASSQEHYLPKPYEQYF	TGCGCCAGCAGCCAAGAACACTACCTACCCAAGCCCTACGAGCAGTACTTC
TRBJ2-7	NA	NA	TRBV29-1	CSVDGGLGSYEQYF	TGCAGCGTTGATGGGGGTTTGGGCTCCTACGAGCAGTACTTC
TRBJ2-1	TRBD2	few	TRBV7-9	CASSLELAEGRYEQFF	TGTGCCAGCAGCTTGGAGCTAGCGGAAGGGAGGTATGAGCAGTTCTTC
TRBJ1-4	NA	NA	TRBV27	CASSSNPLEKLFF	TGTGCCAGCAGTTCCAACCCGCTTGAAAAACTGTTTTTT
TRBJ1-5	TRBD1	NA	TRBV12-3/TRBV12-4	CASSLVGTGQGQPQHF	TGTGCCAGCAGTTTAGTAGGGACAGGGCAGGGTCAGCCCCAGCATTTT
TRBJ2-5	NA	NA	TRBV7-2	CTSSLSQTQYF	TGTACCAGCAGCTTAAGTCAGACCCAGTACTTC
TRBJ1-1	NA	NA	TRBV20-1	CPSRARGLNTEAFF	TGCCCGTCCCGGGCCCGAGGGCTGAACACTGAAGCTTTCTTT
TRBJ1-1	NA	NA	TRBV6-4	CASSPAGAISEAFF	TGTGCCAGCAGCCCCGCAGGCGCGATCAGTGAAGCTTTCTTT
TRBJ2-5	TRBD2	NA	TRBV6-5	CASSYSPGLAGQETQYF	TGTGCCAGCAGTTACTCGCCTGGACTAGCGGGACAAGAGACCCAGTACTTC
TRBJ1-2	NA	NA	TRBV3-1	CASSLKGVNYGYTF	TGTGCCAGCAGCCTAAAGGGGGTAAACTATGGCTACACCTTC
TRBJ1-5	NA	NA	TRBV2	CASSERAPAQHF	TGTGCCAGCAGTGAGAGAGCCCCGGCCCAGCATTTT
TRBJ2-3	TRBD2	NA	TRBV2	CASRPTSGGVPAQYF	TGTGCCAGCAGGCCGACTAGCGGGGGGGTCCCCGCGCAGTATTTT
TRBJ1-5	NA	NA	TRBV20-1	CSARITGRQPQHF	TGCAGTGCCCGAATTACAGGGCGTCAGCCCCAGCATTTT
TRBJ1-2	NA	NA	TRBV5-6	CASSVAVGGGGYTF	TGTGCCAGCAGTGTGGCAGTCGGGGGTGGCGGCTACACCTTC
TRBJ1-6	TRBD1	NA	TRBV20-1	CSARVSGGGPYNSPLHF	TGCAGTGCTAGAGTCTCAGGGGGCGGTCCCTATAATTCACCCCTCCACTTT
TRBJ1-6	NA	NA	TRBV7-9	CASSLEQGSSPLHF	TGTGCCAGCAGCTTAGAACAGGGATCTTCACCCCTCCACTTT
TRBJ2-1	NA	NA	TRBV6-2/TRBV6-3	CASSYSTGLKNEQFF	TGTGCCAGCAGTTACTCCACGGGACTCAAGAATGAGCAGTTCTTC
TRBJ2-5	NA	NA	TRBV4-3	CASSHLYRERETQYF	TGCGCCAGCAGCCACCTCTACAGGGAACGGGAGACCCAGTACTTC
TRBJ1-1	NA	NA	TRBV6-5	CASRYRAGTEAFF	TGTGCCAGCCGTTACAGGGCGGGGACTGAAGCTTTCTTT
TRBJ2-7	TRBD1	few	TRBV12-3/TRBV12-4	CASSLEFWGQGSYEQYF	TGTGCCAGCAGTTTAGAGTTTTGGGGACAGGGAAGCTACGAGCAGTACTTC
TRBJ2-3	TRBD2	NA	TRBV9	CASTQWEGLTDTQYF	TGTGCCAGCACCCAGTGGGAGGGCCTCACAGATACGCAGTATTTT
TRBJ2-3	NA	once	TRBV7-2	CASSPGFGQGRDTDTQYF	TGTGCCAGCAGCCCAGGGTTTGGCCAGGGTCGTGACACAGATACGCAGTATTTT
TRBJ2-1	TRBD2	NA	TRBV29-1	CSVETGLAGGRKQFF	TGCAGCGTTGAAACGGGACTAGCGGGAGGGCGTAAGCAGTTCTTC
TRBJ2-7	TRBD2	NA	TRBV6-5	CASSPSGRAVEEQYF	TGTGCCAGCAGTCCGAGCGGGAGGGCCGTCGAGGAGCAGTACTTC
TRBJ2-3	NA	NA	TRBV29-1	CSVEDSGNTQYF	TGCAGCGTTGAAGACTCGGGAAATACGCAGTATTTT
TRBJ2-7	NA	many	TRBV4-1	CASSQDAGVVWYEQYF	TGCGCCAGCAGCCAAGATGCAGGAGTGGTCTGGTACGAGCAGTACTTC
TRBJ2-3	NA	NA	TRBV29-1	CSVGWGGTDTQYF	TGCAGCGTTGGATGGGGCGGTACAGATACGCAGTATTTT